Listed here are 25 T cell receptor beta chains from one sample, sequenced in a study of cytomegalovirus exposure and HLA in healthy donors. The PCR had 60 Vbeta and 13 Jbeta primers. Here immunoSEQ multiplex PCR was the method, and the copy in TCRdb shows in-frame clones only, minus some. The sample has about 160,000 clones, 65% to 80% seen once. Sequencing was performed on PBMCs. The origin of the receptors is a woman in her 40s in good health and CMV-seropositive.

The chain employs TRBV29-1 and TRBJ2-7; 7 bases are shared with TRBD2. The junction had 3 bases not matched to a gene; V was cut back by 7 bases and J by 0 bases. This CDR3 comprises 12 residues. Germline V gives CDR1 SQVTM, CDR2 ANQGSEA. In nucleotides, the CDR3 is TGCAGCGCTGGGGAGGGCTCCTACGAGCAGTACTTC. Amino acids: CSAGEGSYEQYF.

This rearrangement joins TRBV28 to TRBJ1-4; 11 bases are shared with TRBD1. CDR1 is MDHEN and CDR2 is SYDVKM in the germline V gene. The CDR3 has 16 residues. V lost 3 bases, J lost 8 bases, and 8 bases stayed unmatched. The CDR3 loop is CASSFLGTGGREKLFF. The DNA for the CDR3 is TGTGCCAGCAGTTTTTTGGGGACAGGGGGTCGGGAAAAACTGTTTTTT.

This CDR3 is CASRPDRQRQNTEAFF. In DNA form, the CDR3 reads TGTGCCAGCAGACCCGATCGACAAAGACAGAACACTGAAGCTTTCTTT. The rearrangement links TRBV5-4 to TRBJ1-1; D call uncertain. The CDR3 sequence is 16 residues long. The germline V and J ends were trimmed by 5 bases and 1 base, with 18 bases remaining between them. Germline CDR1 SGHNT, CDR2 YYREEE (reference sequence).

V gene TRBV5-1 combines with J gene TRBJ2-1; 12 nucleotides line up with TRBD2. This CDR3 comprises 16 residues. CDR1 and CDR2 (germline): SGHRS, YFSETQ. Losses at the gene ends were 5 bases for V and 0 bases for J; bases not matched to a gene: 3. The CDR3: CASRTSGGSSYNEQFF. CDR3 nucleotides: TGCGCCAGCAGGACTAGCGGGGGTAGCTCCTACAATGAGCAGTTCTTC.

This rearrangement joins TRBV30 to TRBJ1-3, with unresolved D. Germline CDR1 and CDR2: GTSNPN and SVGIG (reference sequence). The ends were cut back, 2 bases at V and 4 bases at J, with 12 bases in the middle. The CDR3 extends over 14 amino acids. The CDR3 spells CAWSLGSEGNTIYF. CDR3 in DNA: TGTGCCTGGAGTCTGGGTTCGGAGGGAAACACCATATATTTT.

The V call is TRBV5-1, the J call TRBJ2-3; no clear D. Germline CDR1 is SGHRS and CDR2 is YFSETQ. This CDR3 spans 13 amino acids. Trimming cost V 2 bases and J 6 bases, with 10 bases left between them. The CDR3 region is CASSLRVTDTQYF. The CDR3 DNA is TGCGCCAGCAGCTTACGGGTTACGGATACGCAGTATTTT.

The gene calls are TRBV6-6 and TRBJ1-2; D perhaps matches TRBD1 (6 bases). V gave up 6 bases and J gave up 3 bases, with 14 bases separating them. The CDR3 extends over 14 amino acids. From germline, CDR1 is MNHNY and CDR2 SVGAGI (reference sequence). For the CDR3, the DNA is TGTGCCAGCAGGGCTACAGGGTTAGACTATGGCTACACCTTC. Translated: CASRATGLDYGYTF.

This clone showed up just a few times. As DNA, the CDR3 is TGCGCCAGCAGCCAAGGGGACAGTCGGGGTGAGCAGTTCTTC. Its protein is CASSQGDSRGEQFF. The V and J genes are TRBV4-3 and TRBJ2-1; 7 bases match TRBD1. In germline, CDR1 is LGHNA, CDR2 YSLEER. CDR3 size: 14 residues. V shed 1 base and J 9 bases; nucleotides not matched to a gene: 6.

This chain's CDR3 is CASQGNQGSYNEQFF. CDR3 coding DNA: TGTGCCAGCCAGGGGAATCAGGGCTCCTACAATGAGCAGTTCTTC. This chain joins TRBV19 and TRBJ2-1; TRBD1 might be the D (6 bases). Germline V CDR1 and CDR2: LNHDA, SQIVND (reference sequence). The CDR3 is made up of 15 amino acids. Trimming removed 9 bases from V and 0 bases from J, with 15 bases in between.

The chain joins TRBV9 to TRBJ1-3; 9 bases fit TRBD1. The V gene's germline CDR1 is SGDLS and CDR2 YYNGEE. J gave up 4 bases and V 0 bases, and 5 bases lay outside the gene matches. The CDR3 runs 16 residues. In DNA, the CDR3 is TGTGCCAGCAGCGTAGACAGGGGGCTATTAGGAAACACCATATATTTT. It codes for CASSVDRGLLGNTIYF.

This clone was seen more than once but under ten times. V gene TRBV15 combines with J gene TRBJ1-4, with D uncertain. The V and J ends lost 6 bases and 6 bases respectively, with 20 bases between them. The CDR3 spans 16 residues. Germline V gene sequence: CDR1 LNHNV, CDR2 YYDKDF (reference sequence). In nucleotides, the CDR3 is TGTGCCACCAGTACTGCCACTCAGCCGGGATATGAAAAACTGTTTTTT. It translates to CATSTATQPGYEKLFF.

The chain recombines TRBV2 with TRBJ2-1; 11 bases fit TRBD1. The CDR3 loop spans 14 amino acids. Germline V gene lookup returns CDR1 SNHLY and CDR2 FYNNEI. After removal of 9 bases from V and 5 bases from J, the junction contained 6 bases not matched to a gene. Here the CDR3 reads CASSWTGGHNEQFF. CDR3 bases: TGTGCCAGTTCGTGGACAGGGGGCCACAATGAGCAGTTCTTC.

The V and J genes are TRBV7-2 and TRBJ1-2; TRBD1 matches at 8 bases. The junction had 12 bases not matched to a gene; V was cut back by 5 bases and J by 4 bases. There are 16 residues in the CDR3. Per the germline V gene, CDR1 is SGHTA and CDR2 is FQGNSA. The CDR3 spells CASSRGSIDRGYGYTF. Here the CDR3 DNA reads TGTGCCAGCAGCCGCGGTTCTATAGACAGGGGCTATGGCTACACCTTC.

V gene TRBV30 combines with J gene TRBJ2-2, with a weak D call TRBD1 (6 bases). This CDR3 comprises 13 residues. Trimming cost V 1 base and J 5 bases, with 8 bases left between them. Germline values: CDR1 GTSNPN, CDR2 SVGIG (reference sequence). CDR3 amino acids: CAWSGGLTGELFF. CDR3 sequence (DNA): TGTGCCTGGAGTGGGGGGCTTACCGGGGAGCTGTTTTTT.

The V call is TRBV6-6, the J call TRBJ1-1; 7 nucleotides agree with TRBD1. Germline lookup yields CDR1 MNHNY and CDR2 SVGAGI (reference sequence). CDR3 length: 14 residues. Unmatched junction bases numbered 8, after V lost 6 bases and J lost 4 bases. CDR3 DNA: TGTGCCAGCAGGCATAGGGACAGACCCACTGAAGCTTTCTTT. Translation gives CASRHRDRPTEAFF.

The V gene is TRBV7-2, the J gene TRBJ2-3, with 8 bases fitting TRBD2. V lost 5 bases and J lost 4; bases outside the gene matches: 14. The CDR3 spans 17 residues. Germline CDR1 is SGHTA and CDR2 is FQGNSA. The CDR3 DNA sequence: TGTGCCAGCAGCCCCAGGGCGGGCGGGGGGATCGCAGATACGCAGTATTTT. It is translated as CASSPRAGGGIADTQYF.

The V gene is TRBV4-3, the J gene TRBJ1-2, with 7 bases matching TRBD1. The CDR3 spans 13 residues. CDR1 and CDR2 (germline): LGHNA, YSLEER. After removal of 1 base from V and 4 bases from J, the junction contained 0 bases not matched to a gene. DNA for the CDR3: TGCGCCAGCAGCCAAGGACAGGGCTATGGCTACACCTTC. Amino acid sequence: CASSQGQGYGYTF.

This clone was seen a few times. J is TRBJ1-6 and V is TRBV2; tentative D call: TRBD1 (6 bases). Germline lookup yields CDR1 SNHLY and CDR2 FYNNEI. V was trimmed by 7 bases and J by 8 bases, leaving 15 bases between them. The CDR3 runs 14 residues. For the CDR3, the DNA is TGTGCCAGCACCGCCCGGACAGATCATTCACCCCTCCACTTT. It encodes CASTARTDHSPLHF.

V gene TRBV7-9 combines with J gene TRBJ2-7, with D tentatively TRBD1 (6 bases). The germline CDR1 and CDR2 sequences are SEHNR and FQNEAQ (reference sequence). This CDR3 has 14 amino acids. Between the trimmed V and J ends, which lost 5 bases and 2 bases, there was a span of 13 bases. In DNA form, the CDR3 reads TGTGCCAGCAGCCCCACGGACAGAGCCTACGAGCAGTACTTC. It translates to CASSPTDRAYEQYF.

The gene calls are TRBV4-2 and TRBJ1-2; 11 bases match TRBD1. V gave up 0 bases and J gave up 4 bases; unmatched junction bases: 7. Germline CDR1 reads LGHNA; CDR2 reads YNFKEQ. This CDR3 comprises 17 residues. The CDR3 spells CASSQEEGTGGVYGYTF. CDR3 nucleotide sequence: TGTGCCAGCAGCCAAGAGGAAGGGACAGGGGGTGTCTATGGCTACACCTTC.

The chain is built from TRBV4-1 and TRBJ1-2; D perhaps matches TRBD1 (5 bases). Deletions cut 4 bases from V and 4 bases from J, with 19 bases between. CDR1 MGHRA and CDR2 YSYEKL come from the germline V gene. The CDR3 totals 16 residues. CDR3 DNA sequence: TGCGCCAGCAGCCGGGAAACTCAGGGAATCAGCTATGGCTACACCTTC. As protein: CASSRETQGISYGYTF.

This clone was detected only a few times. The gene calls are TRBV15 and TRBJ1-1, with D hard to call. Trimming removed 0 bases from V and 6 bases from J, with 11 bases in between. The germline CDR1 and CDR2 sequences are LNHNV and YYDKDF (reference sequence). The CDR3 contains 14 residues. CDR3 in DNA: TGTGCCACCAGCAGAGATTTAGATCTGTCTGAAGCTTTCTTT. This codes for CATSRDLDLSEAFF.

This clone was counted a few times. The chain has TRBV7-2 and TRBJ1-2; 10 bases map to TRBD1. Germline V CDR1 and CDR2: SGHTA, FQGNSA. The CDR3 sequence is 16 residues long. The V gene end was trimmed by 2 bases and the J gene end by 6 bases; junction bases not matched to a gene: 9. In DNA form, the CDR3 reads TGTGCCAGCAGCTTACCCAGACAGGGGGCTTCGGATGGCTACACCTTC. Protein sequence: CASSLPRQGASDGYTF.

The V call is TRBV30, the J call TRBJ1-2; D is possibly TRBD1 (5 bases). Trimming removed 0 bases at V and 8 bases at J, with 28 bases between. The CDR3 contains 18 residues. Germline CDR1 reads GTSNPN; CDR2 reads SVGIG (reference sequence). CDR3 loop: CAWSVSFVGGESSEGYTF. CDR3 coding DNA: TGTGCCTGGAGTGTATCTTTCGTCGGGGGGGAATCATCTGAAGGCTACACCTTC.

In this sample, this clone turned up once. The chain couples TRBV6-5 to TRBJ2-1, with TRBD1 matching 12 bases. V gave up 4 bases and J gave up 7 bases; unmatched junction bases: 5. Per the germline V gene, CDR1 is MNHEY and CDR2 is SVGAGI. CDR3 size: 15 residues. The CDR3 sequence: CASSSGTGGSNEQFF. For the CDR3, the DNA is TGTGCCAGCAGTTCCGGGACAGGGGGCTCAAATGAGCAGTTCTTC.